The T cell receptor (beta chain) under discussion was sequenced for a study of T cell changes during pregnancy in multiple sclerosis (dated by TCRdb to between 2018 and 2020). Regarding the complete study: The study looked at changes in the T cell repertoire across pregnancy in women with multiple sclerosis.

Notes on this clone: Its specific antigen is unknown. Nothing much larger sits one base from this clone, and base qualities are not available.

Libraries were made using the immunoSEQ multiplex PCR assay. TCRdb obtained this table from immuneACCESS and retained in-frame rearrangements with V and J assigned. These tables miss some clones; where compared with another copy, unresolved V genes account for less than half of the shortfall, and the remainder is unexplained. The sample contains about 65,000 clones, almost 95% of them found a single time. Just over 3% of the sample is in the top ten clones. Taken from cysteine to phenylalanine, the CDR3 has 15 residues. Kept here is only the CDR3 DNA, which spans 45 bases and is read in frame from base 1. V sheds 3 bases and J sheds 0 bases, leaving 9 bases between their ends. CDR1 LNHDA and CDR2 SQIVND were looked up in the germline V gene (reference sequence).

The sequence was collected from a female donor in good health, enrolled as a control in a pregnancy study. Material: CD8+ T cells from peripheral blood mononuclear cells, obtained in the third trimester of pregnancy. The sequence is built from TRBV19 and TRBJ2-4; a weak D assignment points to TRBD2 (7 bases agree). The CDR3 is CASSMRGLAKNIQYF. In nucleotide form, the sequence is TGTGCCAGTAGTATGCGGGGGCTAGCCAAAAACATTCAGTACTTC. Beyond the CDR3, the reference TRBV19 and TRBJ2-4 genes provide the residues; the full variable domain reads: DGGITQSPKYLFRKEGQNVTLSCEQNLNHDAMYWYRQDPGQGLRLIYYSQIVNDFQKGDIAEGYSVSREKKESFPLTVTSAQKNPTAFYLCASSMRGLAKNIQYFGAGTRLSVL.